This T cell receptor beta chain was captured in a study of T cell repertoires in cytomegalovirus infection. Study overall: CMV infection together with matching HLA type was indicated by public TCR beta signatures.

TCRdb processed the reads anew with MiXCR; each CDR3 protein has one entry. The profile covers approximately 910,000 distinct CDR3 sequences, with around 30% appearing a single time and roughly an eighth taken by the ten largest. Study-wide findings and caveats: Carriers of CMV and the relevant HLA type were discriminated by public TCR beta frequency. What dominated the ex vivo response were HLA-C-restricted CMV-specific TCR beta clonotypes.

Germline V CDR1 and CDR2: MNHNS, SASEGT. This CDR3 has 15 residues. Deletions cut 6 bases from V and 0 bases from J, with 14 bases between. The table lists this clonotype with a few counts. The antigen is unknown. This chain connects TRBV6-1 to TRBJ1-2, with D maybe TRBD1 (6 bases). Here the sequenced sample was cultured CD8+ T cells from PBMCs, taken from culture after CMV antigen stimulation. The sequence was obtained from a human donor in good health (CMV status not recorded). Some clones in this sample may be carry-over from other donors' samples. The CDR3 loop is CASRGGAGSNYGYTF. The CDR3 DNA is TGTGCCAGCAGGGGGGGGGCAGGCTCTAACTATGGCTACACCTTC.